The rows below give T cell receptor beta chains drawn from one sample of a study of cytomegalovirus exposure and HLA in healthy donors. The protocol was immunoSEQ multiplex PCR, while the TCRdb copy is restricted to in-frame clones and leaves out a portion. The profile shows around 170,000 clones, 65% to 85% of them singletons. The sample consisted of PBMCs. The receptors derive from a young woman in good health and CMV-seronegative. Both conserved end residues are part of each CDR3. The D gene is left open where the match is weak. The size entry is marked missing in some rows and otherwise reads once, few, many or a size class.

>NA|NA|TRBJ1-1|TRBV30
CAWKQAGAPGKTEAFF
TGTGCCTGGAAGCAGGCAGGGGCCCCGGGTAAAACTGAAGCTTTCTTT
>NA|NA|TRBJ1-2|TRBV25-1
CASSEYRGNYGYTF
TGTGCCAGCAGTGAATATCGAGGGAACTATGGCTACACCTTC
>NA|NA|TRBJ2-7|TRBV5-1
CASSLEQERNEQYF
TGCGCCAGCAGCTTGGAACAGGAGAGGAACGAGCAGTACTTC
>NA|NA|TRBJ1-1|TRBV18
CASSPRRGMNTEAFF
TGTGCCAGCTCACCACGGAGGGGCATGAACACTGAAGCTTTCTTT
>NA|TRBD1|TRBJ1-5|TRBV9
CASSTGDRLNQPQHF
TGTGCCAGCAGCACTGGGGACAGACTGAATCAGCCCCAGCATTTT
>NA|TRBD2|TRBJ2-3|TRBV30
CAWKGGGGTDTQYF
TGTGCCTGGAAAGGCGGGGGGGGCACAGATACGCAGTATTTT
>NA|TRBD2|TRBJ2-1|TRBV5-4
CASSFSLAGGPSSYNEQFF
TGTGCCAGCAGCTTCTCCTTAGCGGGGGGGCCGAGCTCCTACAATGAGCAGTTCTTC
>NA|NA|TRBJ1-1|TRBV5-8
CASSWGPTVNTEAFF
TGTGCCAGCAGCTGGGGGCCGACAGTGAACACTGAAGCTTTCTTT
>NA|TRBD1|TRBJ1-2|TRBV7-2
CASSSFNDRDYTF
TGTGCCAGCAGCTCATTTAACGACAGGGACTACACCTTC
>NA|TRBD1|TRBJ1-2|TRBV29-1
CSVDLRMGTGEGIDYGYTF
TGCAGCGTTGATCTCCGGATGGGGACAGGGGAGGGTATAGACTATGGCTACACCTTC
>once|TRBD1|TRBJ2-3|TRBV13
CASSLGRGQQSTDTQYF
TGTGCCAGCAGCTTAGGAAGGGGACAGCAAAGCACAGATACGCAGTATTTT
>NA|NA|TRBJ1-2|TRBV7-3
CASSPGGYRLGYGYTF
TGTGCCAGCAGCCCGGGGGGGTACAGGTTGGGCTATGGCTACACCTTC
>NA|NA|TRBJ1-5|TRBV7-9
CASSLGEQPQHF
TGTGCCAGCAGCTTAGGAGAACAGCCCCAGCATTTT
>NA|NA|TRBJ1-1|TRBV18
CASSTSRGGTEAFF
TGTGCCAGCTCAACTTCAAGGGGAGGCACTGAAGCTTTCTTT
>few|NA|TRBJ1-1|TRBV18
CASSPVSVGVNTEAFF
TGTGCCAGCTCACCAGTCTCCGTCGGAGTGAACACTGAAGCTTTCTTT
>NA|NA|TRBJ2-7|TRBV10-2
CASSESGDEQYF
TGCGCCAGCAGTGAGTCAGGGGACGAGCAGTACTTC
>NA|NA|TRBJ1-5|TRBV28
CASSLAGARNQPQHF
TGTGCCAGCAGTTTGGCTGGGGCACGCAATCAGCCCCAGCATTTT
>NA|NA|TRBJ2-3|TRBV9
CASSRPGGTDTQYF
TGTGCCAGCAGCCGACCGGGGGGCACAGATACGCAGTATTTT